The entry below gives a single T cell receptor beta chain sequence along with its context. Patients in Seattle were enrolled during active infection, then followed longitudinally. This sample stems from a study of blood T cell repertoires in COVID-19. Turning to the study itself: Acute and convalescent COVID-19 samples came from the United States, Italy and Spain. Nucleic acid was either cDNA or gDNA, and it came from T cells, B-cell-depleted T cells, or PBMCs.

The CDR3 contains 16 residues. Germline V gives CDR1 MNHEY, CDR2 SVGEGT. V gave up 2 bases and J gave up 1 base; unmatched junction bases: 8. As processed by the authors: Amplification from reference gene primers served as the basis for estimated nucleated cell counts. The table came from immunoSEQ multiplex PCR; TCRdb's copy has only in-frame clones and leaves some out. V and J calls and clone size are those listed in that table; D and trimming were worked out from the DNA. The sample has about 230,000 clones; more than 80% are singletons. Sequencing was performed on peripheral blood. V and J are TRBV6-2 or TRBV6-3 and TRBJ2-7; 7 bases are shared with TRBD1. The receptor was isolated from a woman of 80 years or more with COVID-19, enrolled during active disease. DNA for the CDR3: TGTGCCAGCAGTTACCCAGAAGGGACAGTTTCCTACGAGCAGTACTTC. Protein sequence: CASSYPEGTVSYEQYF.